The next 4 T cell receptor beta chains were all read from a single sample in a study of cytomegalovirus exposure and HLA in healthy donors. The primer mix had 60 Vbeta and 13 Jbeta primers. Clones were sequenced by immunoSEQ multiplex PCR, and TCRdb holds only the in-frame ones, with some missing. The repertoire table contains approximately 45,000 clones. Sequencing used PBMCs. Source of these receptors: a male donor in good health and CMV-seronegative.

The V call is TRBV7-9, the J call TRBJ1-4; 8 bases match TRBD1. This CDR3 comprises 13 residues. The trim removed 9 bases at V and 8 bases at J, leaving 8 bases unmatched. Per the germline V gene, CDR1 is SEHNR and CDR2 is FQNEAQ (reference sequence). The DNA for the CDR3 is TGTGCCAGTTCACAGGACAGGGACGAAAAACTGTTTTTT. Translation: CASSQDRDEKLFF.

J is TRBJ2-7 and V is TRBV4-3, with D tentatively TRBD1 (6 bases). Germline V gene data show CDR1 as LGHNA and CDR2 as YSLEER. Trimming shortened V by 3 bases and J by 0 bases, and 15 bases separated the two germline ends. The CDR3 is 16 residues long. The DNA of the CDR3 is TGCGCCAGCAGCCATGGGCGGACAGTTTTCTCCTACGAGCAGTACTTC. Translation: CASSHGRTVFSYEQYF.

The V gene is TRBV27, the J gene TRBJ1-1; D possibly corresponds to TRBD1 (5 bases). The germline V and J ends were trimmed by 6 bases and 11 bases, with 19 bases remaining between them. The V gene's germline CDR1 is MNHEY and CDR2 SMNVEV (reference sequence). The CDR3 has 13 residues. CDR3 amino acids: CASSRKGRALAFF. As DNA, the CDR3 is TGTGCCAGCAGCCGGAAGGGGAGGGCCCTGGCTTTCTTT.

This chain joins TRBV7-2 and TRBJ2-7, with 7 bases lining up with TRBD2. CDR1 and CDR2 from the germline V gene are SGHTA and FQGNSA. This CDR3 contains 15 residues. J lost 1 base, V lost 1 base, and 4 bases had no gene match. CDR3 DNA: TGTGCCAGCAGCTTAGGGCGGGAGCCATCCTACGAGCAGTACTTC. This sequence encodes CASSLGREPSYEQYF.